These 27 T cell receptor beta chains originate from one sample sequenced in a study of STAT3 mutations in large granular lymphocyte leukemia. General study findings and limits: At least one immunodominant TCR beta clonotype appeared in every T-cell large granular lymphocyte leukemia patient.

Their cognate antigens are unknown. Some clones are missing from TCRdb's copy, which holds only in-frame ones; the method was immunoSEQ multiplex PCR. The sample holds about 42,000 clones; roughly 81% are singletons and the top ten take roughly 0.4%. Specimen: PBMCs. These receptors were taken from a human donor with T large granular lymphocyte leukemia. Some clones in this sample may be carry-over from other donors' samples.

The genes are TRBV7-9 and TRBJ1-4; possibly TRBD1 for D (5 bases). Deletions cut 3 bases from V and 5 bases from J, with 16 bases between. The germline V gene has CDR1 SEHNR and CDR2 FQNEAQ (reference sequence). The CDR3 runs to 16 residues. CDR3 sequence: CASSFPSPGLNEKLFF. The CDR3 DNA sequence: TGTGCCAGCAGCTTTCCTTCCCCGGGACTGAATGAAAAACTGTTTTTT.

The genes are TRBV15 and TRBJ2-5; D is perhaps TRBD2 (5 bases). Looked up from germline, CDR1 is LNHNV and CDR2 is YYDKDF (reference sequence). The CDR3 is made up of 12 amino acids. Trimming pared 6 bases from V and 5 bases from J, leaving 10 bases between. The CDR3 nucleotides read TGTGCCACCAGGGGAGCAGCGGAGACCCAGTACTTC. Translation gives CATRGAAETQYF.

The chain carries TRBV5-1 and TRBJ2-2; perhaps TRBD1 as D (6 bases). Trimming shortened V by 0 bases and J by 1 base, and 10 bases separated the two germline ends. Per germline, CDR1 SGHRS and CDR2 YFSETQ. The CDR3 contains 16 residues. CDR3 in amino acids: CASSLVGHENTGELFF. The DNA of the CDR3 is TGCGCCAGCAGCTTGGTGGGACACGAGAACACCGGGGAGCTGTTTTTT.

The V gene is TRBV6-1, the J gene TRBJ2-1, with 7 bases lining up with TRBD2. The CDR3 is 15 residues long. Trimming took 3 bases from V and 4 from J; bases not matched to a gene: 6. In germline, CDR1 is MNHNS, CDR2 SASEGT. The CDR3 region is CASSEPGLPYNEQFF. The CDR3 DNA sequence: TGTGCCAGCAGTGAGCCGGGACTACCTTACAATGAGCAGTTCTTC.

V gene TRBV10-3 combines with J gene TRBJ2-3, with no clear D. The CDR3 loop spans 15 amino acids. V was shortened by 0 bases and J by 1 base, with 8 bases between the two germline ends. Germline CDR1 is ENHRY and CDR2 is SYGVKD. CDR3 protein: CAISESSQRTDTQYF. CDR3 DNA: TGTGCCATCAGTGAGTCGAGCCAGCGCACAGATACGCAGTATTTT.

This chain connects TRBV7-2 to TRBJ2-5, with 10 bases aligning to TRBD1. Germline V gene lookup returns CDR1 SGHTA and CDR2 FQGNSA. After removal of 6 bases from V and 5 bases from J, the junction contained 6 bases not matched to a gene. The CDR3 runs 14 residues. The CDR3 is CASSPTGGRETQYF. The CDR3 DNA is TGTGCCAGCAGTCCGACAGGGGGCAGGGAGACCCAGTACTTC.

The rearrangement uses TRBV13 and TRBJ2-7; 9 nucleotides line up with TRBD1. Germline lookup yields CDR1 PRHDT and CDR2 FYEKMQ (reference sequence). J gave up 5 bases and V 3 bases, and 8 bases lay outside the gene matches. This CDR3 comprises 15 residues. The CDR3 DNA follows: TGTGCCAGCAGCTTCTCCGGGACAGGGTACCACGAGCAGTACGTC. This sequence encodes CASSFSGTGYHEQYV.

The gene calls are TRBV5-1 and TRBJ2-5; possible D gene TRBD1, 6 bases. The ends were cut back, 4 bases at V and 4 bases at J, with 20 bases in the middle. The CDR3 totals 16 residues. Per germline, CDR1 SGHRS and CDR2 YFSETQ. In DNA, the CDR3 is TGCGCCAGCAGCCTCTCCACCGGGACAATAGGAGAGACCCAGTACTTC. This codes for CASSLSTGTIGETQYF.

The V and J genes are TRBV28 and TRBJ2-7, with TRBD1 identical over 12 bases. V shed 4 bases, J shed 5 bases, and the junction held 6 bases outside the gene matches. CDR1 is MDHEN, CDR2 SYDVKM, per germline. The CDR3 consists of 15 residues. CDR3 nucleotides: TGTGCCAGCAGTTCCCCAGGGACAGGGGGCCACGAGCAGTACTTC. It codes for CASSSPGTGGHEQYF.

V is TRBV18 and J is TRBJ1-2; no clear D gene. Germline loops: CDR1 KGHSH, CDR2 LQKENI. V lost 2 bases, J lost 2 bases, and 15 bases lay in between. This CDR3 has 16 residues. The CDR3 region is CASSPGTPIYNYGYTF. As DNA, the CDR3 is TGTGCCAGCTCACCAGGAACACCAATCTACAACTATGGCTACACCTTC.

The V and J genes are TRBV13 and TRBJ1-2, with 9 bases that match TRBD1. V was pared by 1 base and J by 12 bases, with 9 bases of the junction left unmatched. From germline, CDR1 is PRHDT and CDR2 FYEKMQ (reference sequence). The length of the CDR3 is 14 residues. The CDR3 coding sequence is TGTGCCAGCAGCTTAGTCCGGGACAGGGAGCCCAACACCTTC. This translates into CASSLVRDREPNTF.

The V and J genes are TRBV9 and TRBJ1-2; 7 nucleotides align to TRBD1. Germline CDR1 and CDR2: SGDLS and YYNGEE. The CDR3 covers 16 residues. After removal of 3 bases from V and 2 bases from J, the junction contained 10 bases not matched to a gene. Here the CDR3 DNA reads TGTGCCAGCAGCGAGCCCCCGGGACAGAAAAACTATGGCTACACCTTC. As protein: CASSEPPGQKNYGYTF.

This clone was detected a few times. The chain couples TRBV4-2 to TRBJ2-5, with D perhaps matching TRBD1 or TRBD2 (7 bases each). The CDR3 has 13 residues. Germline V gene lookup returns CDR1 LGHNA and CDR2 YNFKEQ. Trimming stripped 2 bases from V and 5 bases from J, with 9 bases between. The CDR3 here is CASSQQGGETQYF. DNA of the CDR3: TGTGCCAGCAGCCAACAGGGGGGGGAGACCCAGTACTTC.

This chain links TRBV27 with TRBJ1-2, with a weak D call TRBD1 (5 bases). V lost 6 bases to trimming and J lost 0 bases, with 14 bases between them. Germline-derived CDR1 and CDR2 are MNHEY and SMNVEV (reference sequence). The CDR3 is made up of 15 amino acids. CDR3 sequence reads: CASSRGGGSNYGYTF. DNA of the CDR3: TGTGCCAGCAGCCGCGGGGGAGGCTCTAACTATGGCTACACCTTC.

This rearrangement joins TRBV6-4 to TRBJ1-5, with D unclear. Germline V gene data show CDR1 as MRHNA and CDR2 as SNTAGT. Deletions cut 5 bases from V and 7 bases from J, with 12 bases between. This CDR3 contains 13 residues. The CDR3 loop is CASSQRVGQPQHF. The CDR3 DNA is TGTGCCAGCAGTCAGCGGGTGGGGCAGCCCCAGCATTTT.

The chain has TRBV23-1 and TRBJ2-2; D may match TRBD1 or TRBD2 (7 bases each). TRBV23-1 is labeled an ORF, and its function is uncertain. Trimming removed 6 bases at V and 5 bases at J, with 16 bases between. The CDR3 has 15 amino acids. In DNA, the CDR3 is TGCGCCAGCAGCCTGGGAGGGGGCAGGACCGGGGAGCTGTTTTTT. Translation gives CASSLGGGRTGELFF.

The chain employs TRBV7-8 and TRBJ1-5; perhaps TRBD1 as D (5 bases). V lost 2 bases, J lost 6 bases, and 20 bases lay in between. The germline V gene encodes CDR1 SGHVS and CDR2 FQNEAQ. The CDR3 contains 17 residues. The CDR3 here is CASSLRAGGVGGQPQHF. The CDR3 DNA reads TGTGCCAGCAGCTTAAGGGCCGGAGGGGTCGGCGGTCAGCCCCAGCATTTT.

This chain connects TRBV27 to TRBJ1-6; TRBD1 matches 9 bases. Per germline, CDR1 MNHEY and CDR2 SMNVEV (reference sequence). This CDR3 region has 14 residues. Trimming cost V 4 bases and J 9 bases; bases outside gene matches: 4. CDR3 DNA sequence: TGTGCCAGCAGTTCTGGGACAGGGTTTTCACCCCTCCACTTT. Encoded protein: CASSSGTGFSPLHF.

The V call is TRBV7-8, the J call TRBJ2-3; 11 bases align to TRBD2. This CDR3 contains 15 residues. In germline, CDR1 is SGHVS, CDR2 FQNEAQ. The V and J ends lost 2 bases and 4 bases, in that order; junction bases with no gene match: 2. CDR3 sequence (DNA): TGTGCCAGCAGCTTAACTAGCGGGGGAGCAGATACGCAGTATTTT. Translating it yields CASSLTSGGADTQYF.

This clone has only one observation. The V and J genes are TRBV27 and TRBJ1-6; D gene unclear. There are 15 residues in the CDR3. V dropped 3 bases and J dropped 5 bases, with 11 bases sitting between them. Germline V lookup: CDR1 MNHEY, CDR2 SMNVEV (reference sequence). CDR3 sequence reads: CASSLGRADNSPLHF. The DNA of the CDR3 is TGTGCCAGCAGTTTGGGAAGGGCGGATAATTCACCCCTCCACTTT.

The chain uses TRBV18 and TRBJ2-4; D is unclear. The V gene's germline CDR1 is KGHSH and CDR2 LQKENI. The V and J ends lost 4 bases and 1 base respectively, with 11 bases between them. The CDR3 contains 15 residues. Here the CDR3 DNA reads TGTGCCAGCTCACGAATTTCGGGTGCCAAAAACATTCAGTACTTC. It translates to CASSRISGAKNIQYF.

The CDR3 is CASSLSGAKNIQYF. The CDR3 DNA follows: TGTGCCAGCAGCTTATCTGGGGCCAAAAACATTCAGTACTTC. The chain employs TRBV5-4 and TRBJ2-4; no clear D gene. CDR1 and CDR2 (germline): SGHNT, YYREEE (reference sequence). Trimming removed 2 bases from V and 1 base from J, with 7 bases in between. CDR3 size: 14 residues. Full variable domain (rest looked up from reference TRBV5-4 and TRBJ2-4): ETGVTQSPTHLIKTRGQQVTLRCSSQSGHNTVSWYQQALGQGPQFIFQYYREEENGRGNFPPRFSGLQFPNYSSELNVNALELDDSALYLCASSLSGAKNIQYFGAGTRLSVL.

This chain links TRBV6-1 with TRBJ1-5; no firm D call. Germline V gene sequence: CDR1 MNHNS, CDR2 SASEGT. Deletions cut 4 bases from V and 5 bases from J, with 9 bases between. The CDR3 is 13 residues long. The CDR3, as DNA: TGTGCCAGCAGTGGCGACGGATATCAGCCCCAGCATTTT. It yields the protein CASSGDGYQPQHF.

This rearrangement joins TRBV18 to TRBJ2-1; D call uncertain. V gave up 3 bases and J gave up 9 bases, with 9 bases separating them. Looked up from germline, CDR1 is KGHSH and CDR2 is LQKENI. This CDR3 region has 12 residues. In nucleotides, the CDR3 is TGTGCCAGCTCACCGCGAGATGGTGAGCAGTTCTTC. This encodes CASSPRDGEQFF.

The CDR3 sequence is CASTSVIPQETQYF. CDR3 DNA: TGTGCCAGCACGTCGGTTATCCCCCAAGAGACCCAGTACTTC. The chain couples TRBV2 to TRBJ2-5, with no clear D. Germline V gene sequence: CDR1 SNHLY, CDR2 FYNNEI. Trimming removed 7 bases at V and 1 base at J, with 13 bases between. This CDR3 is 14 amino acids long.

CDR3 amino acids: CASGRDSLTDTQYF. CDR3 coding DNA: TGTGCCAGTGGAAGGGACAGCCTCACAGATACGCAGTATTTT. The rearrangement links TRBV15 to TRBJ2-3; 7 bases map to TRBD1. Germline assignment: CDR1 LNHNV and CDR2 YYDKDF (reference sequence). CDR3 length equals 14 residues. With 10 bases clipped from V and 2 bases from J, the junction kept 9 bases outside the gene matches.

This clone was seen just once. This rearrangement joins TRBV28 to TRBJ2-7, with D perhaps matching TRBD2 (5 bases). The germline V gene encodes CDR1 MDHEN and CDR2 SYDVKM. This CDR3 region has 12 residues. V was pared by 3 bases and J by 2 bases, with 5 bases between. CDR3 bases: TGTGCCAGCAGTTTCGGGACCTACGAGCAGTACGTC. Translated, it gives CASSFGTYEQYV.